This is a list of T cell receptor beta chains from one sample in a study of STAT5B mutations in CD4+ large granular lymphocyte leukemia. The table came from immunoSEQ multiplex PCR; TCRdb's copy has only in-frame clones and leaves some out. Among about 48,000 clones listed, 70% were seen once. Sequenced sample: CD4+ T cells from blood buffy coats. The receptor source for this set is a human donor in good health. Each CDR3 is given with its conserved first and last residue. A D gene is named only where the DNA matches it firmly. Clone size is shown for a subset of rows, as once, few, many or a class of expanded clone.

clone_size	v_call	d_call	j_call	cdr3_aa	cdr3_nt
NA	TRBV5-1	TRBD2	TRBJ2-3	CASSRSGTSGRTDTQYF	TGCGCCAGCAGCAGGTCCGGGACTAGCGGCCGCACAGATACGCAGTATTTT
NA	TRBV7-2	TRBD1	TRBJ1-2	CASSPRTGGLNYGYTF	TGTGCCAGCAGCCCACGGACAGGGGGCTTGAACTATGGCTACACCTTC
few	TRBV6-5	NA	TRBJ2-2	CASSPSTNTGELFF	TGTGCCAGCAGTCCCTCGACAAACACCGGGGAGCTGTTTTTT
NA	TRBV2	NA	TRBJ1-2	CASSEIRDHGYTF	TGTGCCAGCAGTGAAATCAGGGACCATGGCTACACCTTC
once	TRBV6-1	NA	TRBJ2-3	CASSEGGGYTQYF	TGTGCCAGCAGTGAGGGAGGTGGATATACGCAGTATTTT
NA	TRBV7-2	TRBD2	TRBJ2-3	CASSLLAGGGYTQYF	TGTGCCAGCAGCTTACTAGCGGGGGGCGGGTATACGCAGTATTTT
few	TRBV7-3	TRBD1	TRBJ2-1	CASSPDRGNEQFF	TGTGCCAGCAGCCCTGACAGGGGTAATGAGCAGTTCTTC
NA	TRBV10-3	NA	TRBJ2-1	CAISGTGDPYNEQFF	TGTGCCATCAGTGGGACGGGGGATCCCTACAATGAGCAGTTCTTC
NA	TRBV19	NA	TRBJ2-2	CASSIVPTGELFF	TGTGCCAGTAGTATAGTTCCCACCGGGGAGCTGTTTTTT
NA	TRBV2	NA	TRBJ2-5	CASTPLGGQETQYF	TGTGCCAGCACTCCACTTGGGGGCCAAGAGACCCAGTACTTC
NA	TRBV5-1	NA	TRBJ1-6	CASTYLLGDSPLHF	TGCGCCAGCACCTATCTGCTAGGGGATTCACCCCTCCACTTT
once	TRBV7-2	NA	TRBJ1-4	CASSLLKGNNEKLFF	TGTGCCAGCAGCTTGCTGAAGGGAAATAATGAAAAACTGTTTTTT
NA	TRBV7-2	TRBD2	TRBJ2-4	CASRAGSDIQYF	TGTGCCAGCAGAGCGGGGTCGGACATTCAGTACTTC
NA	TRBV6-6	TRBD2	TRBJ2-2	CASSYSRGAGELFF	TGTGCCAGCAGCTACTCCCGGGGGGCCGGGGAGCTGTTTTTT
NA	TRBV7-9	TRBD1	TRBJ2-2	CASSRGQADVNTGELFF	TGTGCCAGCAGCCGGGGACAGGCCGATGTGAACACCGGGGAGCTGTTTTTT
NA	TRBV27	NA	TRBJ2-2	CASSLSTGELFF	TGTGCCAGCAGTCTATCAACCGGGGAGCTGTTTTTT
NA	TRBV7-8	TRBD2	TRBJ2-2	CASTWGGGYTGELFF	TGTGCCAGCACCTGGGGCGGGGGGTACACCGGGGAGCTGTTTTTT
few	TRBV5-1	NA	TRBJ1-2	CASSVSPPDSGYTF	TGCGCCAGCAGCGTCAGCCCTCCGGATTCCGGCTACACCTTC
few	TRBV19	NA	TRBJ2-4	CASNPLGAKNIQYF	TGTGCCAGTAATCCCTTGGGAGCCAAAAACATTCAGTACTTC
NA	TRBV7-8	TRBD2	TRBJ2-1	CASSPRFSSGGGPNEQFF	TGTGCCAGCAGCCCTCGCTTTAGTAGCGGGGGGGGGCCCAATGAGCAGTTCTTC
NA	TRBV18	NA	TRBJ1-1	CASSALIGMNTEAFF	TGTGCCAGCTCTGCCCTTATTGGGATGAACACTGAAGCTTTCTTT
NA	TRBV11-1	NA	TRBJ2-5	CASSPGRRETQYF	TGTGCCAGCAGCCCGGGTAGGAGGGAGACCCAGTACTTC
NA	TRBV28	NA	TRBJ1-2	CASSLNINYGYTF	TGTGCCAGCAGTTTAAACATAAACTATGGCTACACCTTC
NA	TRBV29-1	TRBD1	TRBJ2-1	CSVDRTGSGNEQFF	TGCAGCGTTGACAGGACAGGGTCAGGCAATGAGCAGTTCTTC
NA	TRBV18	TRBD1	TRBJ1-5	CASSPTGTGNQPQHF	TGTGCCAGCTCACCGACCGGGACAGGGAATCAGCCCCAGCATTTT
NA	TRBV28	TRBD1	TRBJ1-2	CASSKGQGASGYTF	TGTGCCAGCAGTAAAGGACAGGGGGCTAGTGGCTACACCTTC
NA	TRBV27	NA	TRBJ2-4	CASSSPGLAKNIQYF	TGTGCCAGCAGTAGTCCAGGGCTAGCCAAAAACATTCAGTACTTC
NA	TRBV19	NA	TRBJ1-2	CASSMGQANYGYTF	TGTGCCAGTAGTATGGGGCAAGCTAACTATGGCTACACCTTC
NA	TRBV2	TRBD2	TRBJ2-1	CASSDISGGGNEQFF	TGTGCCAGCAGTGATATTAGCGGGGGGGGCAATGAGCAGTTCTTC
few	TRBV28	NA	TRBJ1-1	CASSLAQNTEAFF	TGTGCCAGCAGTTTGGCCCAGAACACTGAAGCTTTCTTT
NA	TRBV6-6	NA	TRBJ1-5	CASSYGDGDNQPQHF	TGTGCCAGCAGTTACGGGGACGGAGATAATCAGCCCCAGCATTTT
once	TRBV7-2	TRBD2	TRBJ2-1	CASSLAGTSLGNEQFF	TGTGCCAGCAGCTTAGCCGGGACTAGCCTAGGCAATGAGCAGTTCTTC
NA	TRBV2	NA	TRBJ2-5	CASRGGLSTETQYF	TGTGCCAGCAGGGGGGGTCTTAGTACGGAGACCCAGTACTTC
NA	TRBV19	TRBD1	TRBJ2-7	CASSPGTGNSYEQYF	TGTGCCAGTAGCCCCGGGACAGGGAACTCCTACGAGCAGTACTTC
NA	TRBV6-6	TRBD1	TRBJ1-4	CASQGQGATNEKLFF	TGTGCCAGCCAGGGACAGGGCGCAACTAATGAAAAACTGTTTTTT